Given below is one TCR beta chain in context. This record comes from a study of shared clonotypes between healthy human individuals. Germline lookup yields CDR1 ENHRY and CDR2 SYGVKD. After removal of 4 bases from V and 3 bases from J, the junction contained 9 bases not matched to a gene. This CDR3 comprises 15 residues. The assay was immunoSEQ multiplex PCR, and TCRdb's table has in-frame clones only and misses some. The profile shows about 2,500,000 clones, roughly 92% of them singletons. J is TRBJ2-7 and V is TRBV10-3; 7 positions match TRBD1. This sequence originates from a man younger than 35 in good health. Sequenced input: naive CD4+ T cells sorted from blood. The subset denotes: CD45RA+ positively selected. The CDR3 sequence is CAISGSRDSYYEQYF. In DNA, the CDR3 is TGTGCCATCAGTGGGAGCCGGGACAGCTACTACGAGCAGTACTTC.